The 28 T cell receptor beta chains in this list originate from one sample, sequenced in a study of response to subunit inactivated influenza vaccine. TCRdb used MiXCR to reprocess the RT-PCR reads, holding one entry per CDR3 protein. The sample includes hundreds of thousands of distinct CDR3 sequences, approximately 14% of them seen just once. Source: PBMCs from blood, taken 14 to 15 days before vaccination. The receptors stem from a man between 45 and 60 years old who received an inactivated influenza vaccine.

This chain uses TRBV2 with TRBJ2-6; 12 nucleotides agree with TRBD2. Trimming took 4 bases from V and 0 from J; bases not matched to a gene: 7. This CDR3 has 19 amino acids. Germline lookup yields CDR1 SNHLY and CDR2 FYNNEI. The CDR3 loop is CASSVLSGLAGSGANVLTF. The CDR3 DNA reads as TGTGCCAGCAGTGTCTTGTCGGGACTAGCGGGCTCTGGGGCCAACGTCCTGACTTTC.

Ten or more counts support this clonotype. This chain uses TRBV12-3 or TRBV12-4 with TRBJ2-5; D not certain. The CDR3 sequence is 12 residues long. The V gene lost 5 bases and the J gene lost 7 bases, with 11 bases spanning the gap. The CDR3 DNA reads TGTGCCAGCAGTCGGACCTTGGGGACCCAGTACTTC. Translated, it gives CASSRTLGTQYF.

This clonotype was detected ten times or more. For the CDR3, the DNA is TGCAGCTGTAGTGGGACAGGGGATAACTATGGCTACACCTTC. Its translation: CSCSGTGDNYGYTF. The chain combines TRBV29-1 with TRBJ1-2; 10 bases line up with TRBD1. The CDR3 consists of 14 residues. Germline V gene data show CDR1 as SQVTM and CDR2 as ANQGSEA. V lost 8 bases to trimming and J lost 1 base; unmatched junction nucleotides: 7.

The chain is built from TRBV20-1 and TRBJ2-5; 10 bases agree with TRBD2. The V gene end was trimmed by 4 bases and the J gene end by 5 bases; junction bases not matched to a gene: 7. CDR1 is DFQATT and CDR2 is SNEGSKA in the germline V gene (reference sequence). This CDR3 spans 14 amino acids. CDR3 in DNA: TGCAGTGCTACCAAGCGGGAGGGCCTGGAGACCCAGTACTTC. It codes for CSATKREGLETQYF.

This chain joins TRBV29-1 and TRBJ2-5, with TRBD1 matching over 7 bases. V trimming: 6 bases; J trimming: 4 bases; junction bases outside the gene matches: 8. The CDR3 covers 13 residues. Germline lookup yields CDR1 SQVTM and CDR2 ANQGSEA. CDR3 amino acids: CSVEMTGRETQYF. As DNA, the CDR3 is TGCAGCGTGGAAATGACAGGGAGAGAGACCCAGTACTTC.

This chain's CDR3 is CATSRDRGGEQYF. Written as DNA, the CDR3 is TGTGCCACCAGCAGAGATAGAGGGGGCGAGCAGTACTTC. The rearrangement uses TRBV15 and TRBJ2-7; perhaps TRBD1 as D (6 bases). CDR1 LNHNV and CDR2 YYDKDF come from the germline V gene (reference sequence). The CDR3 extends over 13 amino acids. The V end was cut by 0 bases, the J end by 6 bases, with 9 bases between.

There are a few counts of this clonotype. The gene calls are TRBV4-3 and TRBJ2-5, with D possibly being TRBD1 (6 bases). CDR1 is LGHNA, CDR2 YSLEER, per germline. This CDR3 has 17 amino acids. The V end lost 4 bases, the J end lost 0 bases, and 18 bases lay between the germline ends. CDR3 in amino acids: CASSLKIRQEYQETQYF. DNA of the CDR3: TGCGCCAGCAGCCTGAAAATTCGACAGGAGTACCAAGAGACCCAGTACTTC.

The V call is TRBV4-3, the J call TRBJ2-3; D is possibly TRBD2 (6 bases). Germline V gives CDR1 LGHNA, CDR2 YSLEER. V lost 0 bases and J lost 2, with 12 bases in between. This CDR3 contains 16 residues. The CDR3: CASSQDWGLHTDTQYF. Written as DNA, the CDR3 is TGCGCCAGCAGCCAAGATTGGGGACTCCACACAGATACGCAGTATTTT.

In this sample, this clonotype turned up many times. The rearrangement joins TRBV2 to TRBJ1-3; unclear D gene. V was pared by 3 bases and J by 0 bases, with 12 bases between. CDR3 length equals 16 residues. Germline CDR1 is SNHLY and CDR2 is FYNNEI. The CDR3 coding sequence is TGTGCCAGCAGTGATGGAACAGCAAACTCTGGAAACACCATATATTTT. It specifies CASSDGTANSGNTIYF.

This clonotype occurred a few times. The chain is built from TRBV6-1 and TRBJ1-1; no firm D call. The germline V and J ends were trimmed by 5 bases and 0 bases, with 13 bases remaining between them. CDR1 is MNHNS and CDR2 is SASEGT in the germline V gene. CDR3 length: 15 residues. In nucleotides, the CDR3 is TGTGCCAGCAGTAGCAGCCGATCCTTGAACACTGAAGCTTTCTTT. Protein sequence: CASSSSRSLNTEAFF.

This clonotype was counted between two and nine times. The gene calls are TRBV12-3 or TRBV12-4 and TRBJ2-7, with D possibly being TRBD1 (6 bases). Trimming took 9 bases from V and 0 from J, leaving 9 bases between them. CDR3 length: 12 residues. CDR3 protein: CARDRSSYEQYF. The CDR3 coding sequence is TGTGCCAGAGACAGGAGCTCCTACGAGCAGTACTTC.

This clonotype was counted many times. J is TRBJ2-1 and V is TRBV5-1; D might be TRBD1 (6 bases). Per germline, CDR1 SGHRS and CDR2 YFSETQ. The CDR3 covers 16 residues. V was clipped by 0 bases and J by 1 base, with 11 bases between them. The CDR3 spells CASSLALRGSYNEQFF. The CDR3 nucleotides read TGCGCCAGCAGCTTGGCTCTCAGGGGTTCCTACAATGAGCAGTTCTTC.

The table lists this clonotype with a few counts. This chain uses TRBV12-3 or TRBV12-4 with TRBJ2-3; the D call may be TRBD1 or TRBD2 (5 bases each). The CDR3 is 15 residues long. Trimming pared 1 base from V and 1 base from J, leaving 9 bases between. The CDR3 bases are TGTGCCAGCAGTTTAGGGGACGGTCGCACAGATACGCAGTATTTT. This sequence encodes CASSLGDGRTDTQYF.

CDR3 sequence: CAISTGLAGDGSYNEQFF. The CDR3 DNA reads TGTGCCATCAGTACGGGACTAGCGGGAGATGGTTCCTACAATGAGCAGTTCTTC. The chain couples TRBV10-3 to TRBJ2-1; TRBD2 aligns across 14 bases. The CDR3 contains 18 residues. Germline V gene lookup returns CDR1 ENHRY and CDR2 SYGVKD. V shed 5 bases and J 1 base; nucleotides not matched to a gene: 7.

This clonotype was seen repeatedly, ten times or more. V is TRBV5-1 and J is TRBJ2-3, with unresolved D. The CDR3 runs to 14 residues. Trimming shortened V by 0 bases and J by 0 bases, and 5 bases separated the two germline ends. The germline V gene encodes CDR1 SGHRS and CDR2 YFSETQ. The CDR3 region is CASSLVTSTDTQYF. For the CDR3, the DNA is TGCGCCAGCAGCTTGGTAACTAGCACAGATACGCAGTATTTT.

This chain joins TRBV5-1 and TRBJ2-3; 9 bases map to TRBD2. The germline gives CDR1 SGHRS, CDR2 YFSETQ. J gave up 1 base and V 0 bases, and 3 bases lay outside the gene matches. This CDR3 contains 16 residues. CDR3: CASSLEVAGGTDTQYF. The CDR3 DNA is TGCGCCAGCAGCTTGGAGGTAGCGGGAGGCACAGATACGCAGTATTTT.

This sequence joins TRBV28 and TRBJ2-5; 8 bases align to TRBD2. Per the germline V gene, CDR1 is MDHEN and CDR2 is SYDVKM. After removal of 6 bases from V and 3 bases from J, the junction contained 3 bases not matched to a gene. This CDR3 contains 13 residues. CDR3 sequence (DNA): TGTGCCAGCAGAAATAGCGGGAAAGAGACCCAGTACTTC. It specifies CASRNSGKETQYF.

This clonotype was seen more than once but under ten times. The CDR3 here is CASFGREAGEQFF. CDR3 nucleotide sequence: TGTGCCAGCTTCGGCAGGGAAGCCGGTGAGCAGTTCTTC. The chain uses TRBV11-2 and TRBJ2-1; D is perhaps TRBD1 (5 bases). The germline V gene encodes CDR1 SGHAT and CDR2 FQNNGV. Trimming removed 8 bases from V and 9 bases from J, with 17 bases in between. The CDR3 length is 13 residues.

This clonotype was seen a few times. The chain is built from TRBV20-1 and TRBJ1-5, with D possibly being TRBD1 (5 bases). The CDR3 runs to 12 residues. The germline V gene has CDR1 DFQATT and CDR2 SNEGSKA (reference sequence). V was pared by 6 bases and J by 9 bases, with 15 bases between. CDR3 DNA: TGCAGTGCCGTAGAGGGGTCCGGGCCCCAGCATTTT. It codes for CSAVEGSGPQHF.

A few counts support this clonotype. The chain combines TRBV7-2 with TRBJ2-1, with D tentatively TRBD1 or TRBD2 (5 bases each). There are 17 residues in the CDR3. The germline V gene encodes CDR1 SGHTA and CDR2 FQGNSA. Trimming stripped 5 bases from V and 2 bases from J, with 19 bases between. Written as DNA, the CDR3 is TGTGCCAGCAGCCCCGATCGTGGGGGTGGGCCCTACAATGAGCAGTTCTTC. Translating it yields CASSPDRGGGPYNEQFF.

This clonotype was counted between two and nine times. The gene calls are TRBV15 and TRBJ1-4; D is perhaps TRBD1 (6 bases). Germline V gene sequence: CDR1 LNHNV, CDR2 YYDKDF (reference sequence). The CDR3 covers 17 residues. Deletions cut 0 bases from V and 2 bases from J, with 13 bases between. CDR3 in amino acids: CATSRDRGAPTNEKLFF. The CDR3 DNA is TGTGCCACCAGCAGAGATCGGGGGGCCCCCACTAATGAAAAACTGTTTTTT.

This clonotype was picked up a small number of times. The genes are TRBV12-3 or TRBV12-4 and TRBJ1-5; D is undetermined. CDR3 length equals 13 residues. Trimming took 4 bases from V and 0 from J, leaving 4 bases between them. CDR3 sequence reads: CASSSASNQPQHF. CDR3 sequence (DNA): TGTGCCAGCAGTTCAGCTAGCAATCAGCCCCAGCATTTT.

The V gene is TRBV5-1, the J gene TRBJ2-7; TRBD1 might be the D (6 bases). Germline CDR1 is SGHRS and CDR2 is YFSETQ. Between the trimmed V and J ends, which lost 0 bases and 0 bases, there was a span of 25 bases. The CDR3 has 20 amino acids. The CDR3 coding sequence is TGCGCCAGCAGCTTGGCCGGTCTATGGACAGCAATCTCGGACTCCTACGAGCAGTACTTC. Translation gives CASSLAGLWTAISDSYEQYF.

CDR3 bases: TGTGCCAGCAGCTCACGACAGGTCCTCCAAGAGACCCAGTACTTC. It is translated as CASSSRQVLQETQYF. The J gene is TRBJ2-5, the V gene TRBV7-2, with D possibly being TRBD1 (6 bases). Trimming removed 4 bases at V and 1 base at J, with 13 bases between. Germline CDR1 SGHTA, CDR2 FQGNSA. The CDR3 runs to 15 residues. Combining the CDR3 with reference TRBV7-2 and TRBJ2-5 gives the whole variable domain GAGVSQSPSNKVTEKGKDVELRCDPISGHTALYWYRQSLGQGLEFLIYFQGNSAPDKSGLPSDRFSAERTGGSVSTLTIQRTQQEDSAVYLCASSSRQVLQETQYFGPGTRLLVL.

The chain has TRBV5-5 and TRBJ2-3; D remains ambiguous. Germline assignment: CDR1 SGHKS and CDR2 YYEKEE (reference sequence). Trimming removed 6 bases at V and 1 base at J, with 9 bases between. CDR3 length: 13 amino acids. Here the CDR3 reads CASTAQGTDTQYF. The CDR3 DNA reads TGTGCCAGCACAGCCCAGGGCACAGATACGCAGTATTTT.

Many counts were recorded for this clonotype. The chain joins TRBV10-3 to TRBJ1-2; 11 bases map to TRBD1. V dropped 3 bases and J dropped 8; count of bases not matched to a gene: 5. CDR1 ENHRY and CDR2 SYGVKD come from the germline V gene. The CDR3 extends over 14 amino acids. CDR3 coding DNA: TGTGCCATCAGTGAAGGACAGGGGGCAGGCGGCTACACCTTC. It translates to CAISEGQGAGGYTF.

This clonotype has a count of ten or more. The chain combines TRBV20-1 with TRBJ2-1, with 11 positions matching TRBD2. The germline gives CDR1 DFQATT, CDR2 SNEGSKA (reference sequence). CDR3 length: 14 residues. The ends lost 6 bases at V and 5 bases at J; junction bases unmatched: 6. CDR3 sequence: CSATTSGGHNEQFF. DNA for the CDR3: TGCAGTGCCACAACTAGCGGGGGTCACAATGAGCAGTTCTTC.

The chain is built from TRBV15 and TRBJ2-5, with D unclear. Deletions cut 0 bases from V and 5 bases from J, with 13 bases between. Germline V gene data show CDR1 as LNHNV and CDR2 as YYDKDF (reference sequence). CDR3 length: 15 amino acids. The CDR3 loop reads CATSRDALLGETQYF. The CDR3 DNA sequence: TGTGCCACCAGCAGAGATGCTCTCCTAGGGGAGACCCAGTACTTC. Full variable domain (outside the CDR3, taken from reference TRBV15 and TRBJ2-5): DAMVIQNPRYQVTQFGKPVTLSCSQTLNHNVMYWYQQKSSQAPKLLFHYYDKDFNNEADTPDNFQSRRPNTSFCFLDIRSPGLGDTAMYLCATSRDALLGETQYFGPGTRLLVL.